Below, 12 T cell receptor beta chains from the same sample are listed, as sequenced in a study of relationships among human T cell subsets. From mRNA, alpha and beta CDR3 regions were amplified using semiquantitative ARM-PCR. ARM-PCR used tagged nested gene-specific primers, then communal superprimers for exponential amplification. Using its own MiXCR run on the multiplex PCR reads, TCRdb lists one record per CDR3 protein. The sample holds approximately 15,000 distinct CDR3 sequences; less than 70% are singletons and the top ten take 30% to 45%. The sequenced sample consisted of total T cells sorted from blood. The source is a man between 40 and 49 years old in good health.

This chain connects TRBV11-2 to TRBJ2-7; D unclear. V lost 5 bases, J lost 4 bases, and 15 bases lay in between. This CDR3 comprises 14 residues. Germline V gene sequence: CDR1 SGHAT, CDR2 FQNNGV. The CDR3 bases are TGTGCCAGCAGCCCCCGAGAGGCTATTTACGAGCAGTACTTC. It encodes CASSPREAIYEQYF.

The chain is built from TRBV27 and TRBJ2-1; 9 positions agree with TRBD1. Germline CDR1 reads MNHEY; CDR2 reads SMNVEV (reference sequence). The trim removed 7 bases at V and 0 bases at J, leaving 4 bases unmatched. There are 15 residues in the CDR3. As DNA, the CDR3 is TGTGCCAGCAAATTGGACAGGGGCTCCTACAATGAGCAGTTCTTC. Translating gives CASKLDRGSYNEQFF.

The rearrangement links TRBV20-1 to TRBJ2-7; 14 bases map to TRBD2. Germline trimming cut 5 bases from V and 6 bases from J; bases unmatched to any gene: 6. CDR1 and CDR2 from the germline V gene are DFQATT and SNEGSKA (reference sequence). CDR3 length: 14 amino acids. CDR3 nucleotides: TGCAGTGCTCTTAGGACTAGCGGGGGGACCGAGCAGTACTTC. This sequence encodes CSALRTSGGTEQYF.

The V and J genes are TRBV7-6 and TRBJ1-4; no definite D call. The CDR3 is made up of 13 amino acids. CDR1 is SGHVS and CDR2 is FNYEAQ in the germline V gene. V was clipped by 4 bases and J by 4 bases, with 7 bases between them. CDR3 sequence: CASSSGLNEKLFF. CDR3 nucleotides: TGTGCCAGCAGCTCGGGTCTTAATGAAAAACTGTTTTTT.

The chain links TRBV5-1 to TRBJ2-2; TRBD1 might be the D (5 bases). Trimming took off 0 bases at V and 4 bases at J, with 13 bases between the two ends. The CDR3 consists of 16 residues. Germline V CDR1 and CDR2: SGHRS, YFSETQ. As DNA, the CDR3 is TGCGCCAGCAGCTTGGGCCAGGGTGGGATCACCGGGGAGCTGTTTTTT. Protein product: CASSLGQGGITGELFF. Based on the CDR3 plus reference TRBV5-1 and TRBJ2-2, the full variable domain is KAGVTQTPRYLIKTRGQQVTLSCSPISGHRSVSWYQQTPGQGLQFLFEYFSETQRNKGNFPGRFSGRQFSNSRSEMNVSTLELGDSALYLCASSLGQGGITGELFFGEGSRLTVL.

Only a few counts were recorded for this clonotype. V and J are TRBV18 and TRBJ2-5, with 8 nucleotides matching TRBD2. Germline V gives CDR1 KGHSH, CDR2 LQKENI. CDR3 length: 16 residues. Germline trimming cut 5 bases from V and 0 bases from J; bases unmatched to any gene: 8. The CDR3 nucleotides read TGTGCCAGCTCAACCCGGGGGGGGCCGTACCAAGAGACCCAGTACTTC. Protein: CASSTRGGPYQETQYF.

The V call is TRBV2, the J call TRBJ2-5; the D is unclear. The V end was cut by 6 bases, the J end by 5 bases, with 16 bases between. CDR3 size: 14 residues. Germline CDR1 reads SNHLY; CDR2 reads FYNNEI. CDR3 sequence reads: CASRDPGITETQYF. CDR3 bases: TGTGCCAGCAGAGATCCAGGTATTACGGAGACCCAGTACTTC.

This rearrangement joins TRBV7-9 to TRBJ1-2; the D is unclear. CDR3 length: 14 residues. V gave up 4 bases and J gave up 8 bases, with 17 bases separating them. CDR1 and CDR2 (germline): SEHNR, FQNEAQ (reference sequence). The CDR3 loop is CASSSLLRAEGYTF. DNA of the CDR3: TGTGCCAGCAGCTCCCTCCTTAGGGCGGAGGGCTACACCTTC.

CDR3 sequence: CASSYQETQYF. The DNA of the CDR3 is TGCGCCAGCAGCTACCAAGAGACCCAGTACTTC. The chain has TRBV5-1 and TRBJ2-5; no firm D call. Trimming removed 3 bases at V and 0 bases at J, with 0 bases between. Germline lookup yields CDR1 SGHRS and CDR2 YFSETQ. This CDR3 comprises 11 residues.

This clonotype was counted once. The rearrangement links TRBV20-1 to TRBJ1-2, with 7 bases lining up with TRBD1. The CDR3 has 16 amino acids. V gave up 6 bases and J gave up 8 bases; unmatched junction bases: 21. In germline, CDR1 is DFQATT, CDR2 SNEGSKA (reference sequence). CDR3 DNA: TGCAGTGCCTTTCGACAGGGAAACAGGCTAACGGGGGGCTACACCTTC. This encodes CSAFRQGNRLTGGYTF.

This rearrangement joins TRBV2 to TRBJ2-1; 12 nucleotides line up with TRBD2. The junction had 4 bases not matched to a gene; V was cut back by 5 bases and J by 8 bases. The CDR3 is 14 residues long. The germline CDR1 and CDR2 sequences are SNHLY and FYNNEI. CDR3 coding DNA: TGTGCCAGCAGTACTCTAGCGGGAGGGGATGAGCAGTTCTTC. This gives the protein CASSTLAGGDEQFF.

The CDR3 is CASSFGTGSETQYF. The CDR3 DNA is TGTGCCAGCAGCTTCGGCACAGGGTCGGAGACCCAGTACTTC. The chain uses TRBV7-9 and TRBJ2-5; the D gene is possibly TRBD1 (6 bases). This CDR3 spans 14 amino acids. Germline-derived CDR1 and CDR2 are SEHNR and FQNEAQ (reference sequence). Trimming removed 3 bases at V and 5 bases at J, with 13 bases between. Full variable domain (rest looked up from reference TRBV7-9 and TRBJ2-5): DTGVSQNPRHKITKRGQNVTFRCDPISEHNRLYWYRQTLGQGPEFLTYFQNEAQLEKSRLLSDRFSAERPKGSFSTLEIQRTEQGDSAMYLCASSFGTGSETQYFGPGTRLLVL.